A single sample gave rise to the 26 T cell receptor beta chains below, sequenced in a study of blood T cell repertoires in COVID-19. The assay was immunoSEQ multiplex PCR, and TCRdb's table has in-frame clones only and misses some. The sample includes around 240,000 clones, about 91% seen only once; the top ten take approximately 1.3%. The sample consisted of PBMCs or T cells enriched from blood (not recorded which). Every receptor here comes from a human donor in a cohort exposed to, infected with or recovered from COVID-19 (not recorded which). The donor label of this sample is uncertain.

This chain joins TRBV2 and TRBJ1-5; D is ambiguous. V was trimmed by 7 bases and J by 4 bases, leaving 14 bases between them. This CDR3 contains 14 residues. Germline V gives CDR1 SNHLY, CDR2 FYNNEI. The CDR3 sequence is CASNERPRNQPQHF. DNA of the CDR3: TGTGCCAGCAACGAGAGGCCCCGAAATCAGCCCCAGCATTTT.

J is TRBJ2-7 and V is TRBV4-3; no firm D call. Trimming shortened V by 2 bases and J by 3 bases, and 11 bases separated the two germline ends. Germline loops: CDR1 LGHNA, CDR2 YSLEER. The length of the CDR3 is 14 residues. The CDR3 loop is CASSQSETGYEQYF. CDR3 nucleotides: TGCGCCAGCAGCCAATCCGAGACGGGCTACGAGCAGTACTTC.

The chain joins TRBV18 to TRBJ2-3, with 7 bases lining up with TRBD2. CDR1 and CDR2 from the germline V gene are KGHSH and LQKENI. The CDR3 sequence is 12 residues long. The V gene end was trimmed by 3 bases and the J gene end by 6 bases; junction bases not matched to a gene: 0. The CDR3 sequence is CASSPGGDTQYF. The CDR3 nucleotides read TGTGCCAGCTCACCGGGAGGGGATACGCAGTATTTT.

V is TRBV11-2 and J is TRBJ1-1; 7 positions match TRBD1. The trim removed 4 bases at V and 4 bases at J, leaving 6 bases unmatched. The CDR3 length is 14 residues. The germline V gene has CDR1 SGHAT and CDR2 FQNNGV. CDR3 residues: CASSSTGIGTEAFF. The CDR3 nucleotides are TGTGCCAGCAGCTCGACAGGGATCGGCACTGAAGCTTTCTTT.

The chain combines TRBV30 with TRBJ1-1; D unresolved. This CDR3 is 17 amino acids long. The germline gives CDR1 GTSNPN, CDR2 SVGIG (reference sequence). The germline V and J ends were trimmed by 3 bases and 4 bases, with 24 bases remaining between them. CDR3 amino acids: CAWRIAVVAVLCTEAFF. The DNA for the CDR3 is TGTGCCTGGAGGATAGCCGTGGTAGCGGTTTTGTGCACTGAAGCTTTCTTT.

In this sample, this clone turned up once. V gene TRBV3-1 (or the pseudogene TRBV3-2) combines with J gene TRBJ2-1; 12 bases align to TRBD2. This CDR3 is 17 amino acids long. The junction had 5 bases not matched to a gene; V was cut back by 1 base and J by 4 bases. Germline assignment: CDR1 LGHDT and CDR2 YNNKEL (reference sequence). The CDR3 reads CASSQGLAGGAYNEQFF. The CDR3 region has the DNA TGTGCCAGCAGCCAAGGGCTAGCGGGGGGGGCTTACAATGAGCAGTTCTTC.

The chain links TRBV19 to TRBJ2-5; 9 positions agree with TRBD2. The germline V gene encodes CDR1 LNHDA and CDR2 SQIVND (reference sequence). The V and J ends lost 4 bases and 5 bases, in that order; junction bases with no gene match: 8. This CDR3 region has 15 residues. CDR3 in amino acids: CASSTPGLAMETQYF. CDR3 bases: TGTGCCAGTAGTACCCCCGGACTAGCGATGGAGACCCAGTACTTC.

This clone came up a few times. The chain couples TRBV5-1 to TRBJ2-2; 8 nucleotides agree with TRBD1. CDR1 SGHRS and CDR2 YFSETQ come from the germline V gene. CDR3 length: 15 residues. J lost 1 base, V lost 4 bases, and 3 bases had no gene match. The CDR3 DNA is TGCGCCAGCAGCCAGGGACAGGAGAACACCGGGGAGCTGTTTTTT. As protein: CASSQGQENTGELFF.

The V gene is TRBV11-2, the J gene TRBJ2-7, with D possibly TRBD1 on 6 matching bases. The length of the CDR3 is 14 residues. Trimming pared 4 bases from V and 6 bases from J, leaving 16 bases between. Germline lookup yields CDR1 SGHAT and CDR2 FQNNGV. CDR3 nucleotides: TGTGCCAGCAGCTCCCGGAAGACAGGTGTCGAGCAGTACTTC. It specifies CASSSRKTGVEQYF.

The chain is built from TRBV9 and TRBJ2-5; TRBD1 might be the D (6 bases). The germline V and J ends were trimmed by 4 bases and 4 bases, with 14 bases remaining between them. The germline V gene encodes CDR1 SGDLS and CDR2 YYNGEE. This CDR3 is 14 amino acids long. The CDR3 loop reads CASSPTGSGETQYF. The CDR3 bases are TGTGCCAGCAGCCCTACAGGGTCGGGAGAGACCCAGTACTTC.

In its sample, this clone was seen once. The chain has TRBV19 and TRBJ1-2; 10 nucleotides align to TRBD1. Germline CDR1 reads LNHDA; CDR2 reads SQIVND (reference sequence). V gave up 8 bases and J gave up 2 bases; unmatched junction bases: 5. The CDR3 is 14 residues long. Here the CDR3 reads CASELGQGNYGYTF. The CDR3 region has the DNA TGTGCCAGTGAATTGGGACAGGGGAACTATGGCTACACCTTC.

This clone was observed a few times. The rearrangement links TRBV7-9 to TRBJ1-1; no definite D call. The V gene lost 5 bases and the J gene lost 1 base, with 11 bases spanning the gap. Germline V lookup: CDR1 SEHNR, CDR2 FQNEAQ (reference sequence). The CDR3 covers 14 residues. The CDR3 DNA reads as TGTGCCAGCAGCCCCTTGGGAGGGAACACTGAAGCTTTCTTT. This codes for CASSPLGGNTEAFF. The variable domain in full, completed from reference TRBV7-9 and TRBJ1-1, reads DTGVSQNPRHKITKRGQNVTFRCDPISEHNRLYWYRQTLGQGPEFLTYFQNEAQLEKSRLLSDRFSAERPKGSFSTLEIQRTEQGDSAMYLCASSPLGGNTEAFFGQGTRLTVV.

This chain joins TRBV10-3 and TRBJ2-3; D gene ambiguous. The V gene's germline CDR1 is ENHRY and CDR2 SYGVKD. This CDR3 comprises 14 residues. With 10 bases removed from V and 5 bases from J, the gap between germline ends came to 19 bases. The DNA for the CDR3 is TGTGCCACCTACGACCCCGACCGGAGAGATACGCAGTATTTT. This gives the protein CATYDPDRRDTQYF.

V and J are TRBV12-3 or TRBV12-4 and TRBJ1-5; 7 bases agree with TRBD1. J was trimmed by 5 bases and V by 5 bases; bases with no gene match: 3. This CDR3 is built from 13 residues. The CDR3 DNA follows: TGTGCCAGCAGTCGACAGGGAGATCAGCCCCAGCATTTT. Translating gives CASSRQGDQPQHF.

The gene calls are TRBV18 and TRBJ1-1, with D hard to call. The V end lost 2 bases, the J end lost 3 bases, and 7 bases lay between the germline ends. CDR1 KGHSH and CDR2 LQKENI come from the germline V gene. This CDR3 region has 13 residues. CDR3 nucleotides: TGTGCCAGCTCACCAGGAGACTACACTGAAGCTTTCTTT. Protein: CASSPGDYTEAFF.

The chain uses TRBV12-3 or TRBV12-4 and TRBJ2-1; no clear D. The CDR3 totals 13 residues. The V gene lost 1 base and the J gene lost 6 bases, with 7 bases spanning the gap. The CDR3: CASSLEWANEQFF. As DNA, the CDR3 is TGTGCCAGCAGTTTAGAGTGGGCCAATGAGCAGTTCTTC.

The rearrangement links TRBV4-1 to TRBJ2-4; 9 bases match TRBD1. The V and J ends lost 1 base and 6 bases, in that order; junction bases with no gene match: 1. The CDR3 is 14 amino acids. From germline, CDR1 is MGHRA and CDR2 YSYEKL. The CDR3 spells CASSQVGQGNIQYF. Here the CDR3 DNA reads TGCGCCAGCAGCCAAGTGGGACAGGGAAACATTCAGTACTTC.

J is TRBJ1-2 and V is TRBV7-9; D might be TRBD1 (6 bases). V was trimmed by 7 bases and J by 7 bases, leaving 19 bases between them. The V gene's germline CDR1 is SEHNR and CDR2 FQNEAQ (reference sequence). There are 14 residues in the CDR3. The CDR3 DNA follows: TGTGCCAGCACTCTTACGGACAGTACGCGTGGCTACACCTTC. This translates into CASTLTDSTRGYTF.

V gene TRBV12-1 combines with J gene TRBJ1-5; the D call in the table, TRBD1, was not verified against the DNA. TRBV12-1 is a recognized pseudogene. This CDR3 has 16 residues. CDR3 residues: CASSLKNRGIHQPQHF. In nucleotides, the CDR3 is TGTGCCAGCAGCCTAAAAAACAGGGGAATACATCAGCCCCAGCATTTT.

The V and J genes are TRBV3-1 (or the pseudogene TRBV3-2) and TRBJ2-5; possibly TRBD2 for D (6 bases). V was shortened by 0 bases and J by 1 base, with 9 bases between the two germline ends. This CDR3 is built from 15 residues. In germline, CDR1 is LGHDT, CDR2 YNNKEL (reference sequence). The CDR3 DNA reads TGTGCCAGCAGCCAAGAGGGCGGGATCCAAGAGACCCAGTACTTC. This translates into CASSQEGGIQETQYF.

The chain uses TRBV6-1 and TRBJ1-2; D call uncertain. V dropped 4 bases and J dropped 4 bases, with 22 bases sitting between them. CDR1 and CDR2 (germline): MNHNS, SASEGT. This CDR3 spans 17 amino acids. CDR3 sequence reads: CASSAGIKEPTSYGYTF. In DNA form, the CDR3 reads TGTGCCAGCAGTGCCGGGATCAAAGAACCTACTAGCTATGGCTACACCTTC.

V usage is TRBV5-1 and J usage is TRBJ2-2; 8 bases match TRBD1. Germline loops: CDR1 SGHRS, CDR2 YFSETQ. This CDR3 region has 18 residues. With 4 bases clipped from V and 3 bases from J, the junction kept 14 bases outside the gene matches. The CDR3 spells CASSQLTQGAIDTGELFF. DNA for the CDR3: TGCGCCAGCAGCCAGTTAACCCAGGGGGCGATCGACACCGGGGAGCTGTTTTTT.

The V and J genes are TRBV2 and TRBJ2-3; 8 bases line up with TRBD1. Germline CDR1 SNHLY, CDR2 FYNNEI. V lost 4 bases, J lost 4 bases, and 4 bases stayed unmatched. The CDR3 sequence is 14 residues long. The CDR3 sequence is CASSADRAADTQYF. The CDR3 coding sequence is TGTGCCAGCAGTGCGGACAGGGCCGCAGATACGCAGTATTTT.

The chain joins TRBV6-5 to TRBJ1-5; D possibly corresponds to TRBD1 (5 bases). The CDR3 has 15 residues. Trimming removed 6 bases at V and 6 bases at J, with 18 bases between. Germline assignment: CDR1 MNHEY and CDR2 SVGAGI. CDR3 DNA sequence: TGTGCCAGCAGCACCTCGTGGGGGGGAGGTCAGCCCCAGCATTTT. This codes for CASSTSWGGGQPQHF.

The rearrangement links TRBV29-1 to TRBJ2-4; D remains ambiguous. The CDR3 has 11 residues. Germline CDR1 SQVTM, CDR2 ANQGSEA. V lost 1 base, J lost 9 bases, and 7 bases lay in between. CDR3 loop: CSVEGSGIQYF. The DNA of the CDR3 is TGCAGCGTTGAAGGCAGTGGCATTCAGTACTTC.

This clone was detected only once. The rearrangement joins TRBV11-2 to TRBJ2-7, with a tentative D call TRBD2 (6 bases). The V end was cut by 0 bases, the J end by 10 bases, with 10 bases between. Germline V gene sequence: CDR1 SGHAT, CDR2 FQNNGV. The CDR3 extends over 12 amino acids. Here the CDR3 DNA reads TGTGCCAGCAGCTTAGATTGGAGGGCCCAGTACTTC. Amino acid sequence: CASSLDWRAQYF.